This T cell receptor (beta chain) comes out of a study of blood T cell repertoires in COVID-19. Study-wide background: COVID-19 samples, acute and convalescent, were from the United States, Italy and Spain.

Trimming took off 8 bases at V and 3 bases at J, with 5 bases between the two ends. Germline loops: CDR1 MNHEY, CDR2 SMNVEV (reference sequence). This CDR3 is built from 12 residues. Cohorts were assigned according to the clinical history that participants reported. For recovered donors of Cohort 3, there were two negative PCRs, clearance, or symptom resolution. Original handling: Scientists estimated how many nucleated cells there were by amplifying reference gene primers. Profiled with immunoSEQ multiplex PCR; TCRdb holds only in-frame clones, not every one. D and trimming were read from the DNA, whereas the V and J calls and clone size are those reported in that table. Counted here are about 210,000 clones, 85% occurring once; the ten biggest clones make up around a sixth.

V gene TRBV27 combines with J gene TRBJ2-6; no firm D call. The sample comprised PBMCs or T cells enriched from blood (not recorded which). The sequence was obtained from a man aged 35 to 55 who had recovered from COVID-19. The chain's CDR3 is CASGHGANVLTF. The CDR3 DNA reads TGTGCCAGCGGGCATGGGGCCAACGTCCTGACTTTC.